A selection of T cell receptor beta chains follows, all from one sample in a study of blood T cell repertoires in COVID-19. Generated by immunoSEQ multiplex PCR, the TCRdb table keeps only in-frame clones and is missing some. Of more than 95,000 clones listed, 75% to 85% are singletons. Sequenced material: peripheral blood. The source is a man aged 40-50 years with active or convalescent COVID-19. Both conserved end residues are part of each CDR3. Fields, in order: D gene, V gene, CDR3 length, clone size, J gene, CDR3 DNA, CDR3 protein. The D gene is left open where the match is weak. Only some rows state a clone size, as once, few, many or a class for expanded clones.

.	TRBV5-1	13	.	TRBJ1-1	TGCGCCAGCAGCTTTTCGGGGAACACTGAAGCTTTCTTT	CASSFSGNTEAFF
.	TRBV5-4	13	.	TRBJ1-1	TGTGCCAGCACCCCGACAGGCGGCACTGAAGCTTTCTTT	CASTPTGGTEAFF
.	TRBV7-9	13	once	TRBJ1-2	TGTGCCAGCACCAAGGACAGCTTCTATGGCTACACCTTC	CASTKDSFYGYTF
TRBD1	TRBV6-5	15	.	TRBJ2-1	TGTGCCAGCAGCAATCCGGGACAGGGTGGCAATGAGCAGTTCTTC	CASSNPGQGGNEQFF
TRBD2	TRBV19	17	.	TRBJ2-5	TGTGCCAGTAGTACGTTACCTTTAGCGGGGGCCCAGGAGACCCAGTACTTC	CASSTLPLAGAQETQYF
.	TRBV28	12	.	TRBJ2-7	TGTGCCACCAAACTGGGATCGGGGGAGCAGTACTTC	CATKLGSGEQYF
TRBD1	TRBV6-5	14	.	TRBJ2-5	TGTGCCAGCAGTAGGGGACAGTGGCAAGAGACCCAGTACTTC	CASSRGQWQETQYF
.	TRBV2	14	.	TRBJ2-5	TGTGCCAGCAGTCCTCTGAGCGGTCAAGAGACCCAGTACTTC	CASSPLSGQETQYF
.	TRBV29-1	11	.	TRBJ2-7	TGCAGCGTTGTGGGAGGGGGGGAGCAGTACTTC	CSVVGGGEQYF
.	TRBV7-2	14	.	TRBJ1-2	TGTGCCAGCAGTAGCGCCGGGGTGACCTATGGCTACACCTTC	CASSSAGVTYGYTF
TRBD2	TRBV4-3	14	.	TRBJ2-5	TGCGCCAGCAGCCCGCTAGCGGGGGAGGAGACCCAGTACTTC	CASSPLAGEETQYF
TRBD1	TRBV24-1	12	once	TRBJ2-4	TGTGCCACCAGAGGGACAGAAAACATTCAGTACTTC	CATRGTENIQYF
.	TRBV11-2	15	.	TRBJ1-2	TGTGCCAGCAGCTATACTCTTTCACAGAACTATGGCTACACCTTC	CASSYTLSQNYGYTF
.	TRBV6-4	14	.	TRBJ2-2	TGTGCCAGCAGTGACGGGGGCGCGGCCGGGGAGCTGTTTTTT	CASSDGGAAGELFF
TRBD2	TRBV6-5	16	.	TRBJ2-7	TGTGCCAGCAGTTACTCGGCGGGAGGGACCTCCTACGAGCAGTACTTC	CASSYSAGGTSYEQYF
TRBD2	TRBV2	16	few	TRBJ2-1	TGTGCCAGCAGTGACCTTAGCGGGAGGACTTACAATGAGCAGTTCTTC	CASSDLSGRTYNEQFF
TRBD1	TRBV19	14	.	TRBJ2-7	TGTGCCACCCGGGACAGGGATAGAACCTACGAGCAGTACTTC	CATRDRDRTYEQYF
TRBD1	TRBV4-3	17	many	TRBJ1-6	TGCGCCAGCAGCCGATCCGGGACAGGGGTATATAATTCACCCCTCCACTTT	CASSRSGTGVYNSPLHF
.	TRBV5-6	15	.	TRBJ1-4	TGTGCCAGCCGTGGACTTGGAGCAACTAATGAAAAACTGTTTTTT	CASRGLGATNEKLFF
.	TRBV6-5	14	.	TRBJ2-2	TGTGCCAGCAGTTCCGGTGTCAACGAGGGGGAGCTGTTTTTT	CASSSGVNEGELFF
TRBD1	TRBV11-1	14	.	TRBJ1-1	TGTGCCAGCAGCCGCAGGGGGTTGAACACTGAAGCTTTCTTT	CASSRRGLNTEAFF
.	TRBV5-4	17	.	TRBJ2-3	TGTGCCAGCAGCGGGGGGGGCGGGAGAGGCGGCACAGATACGCAGTATTTT	CASSGGGGRGGTDTQYF
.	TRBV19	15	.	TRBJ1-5	TGTGCCAGTAGTATAGACGCAGGGTTCAATCAGCCCCAGCATTTT	CASSIDAGFNQPQHF
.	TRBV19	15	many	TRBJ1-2	TGTGCCAGTAGTACGACGCTAGGGTCGGGGTATGGCTACACCTTC	CASSTTLGSGYGYTF
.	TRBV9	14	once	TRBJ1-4	TGTGCCAGCGGACCGAGGGGGAATAATGAAAAACTGTTTTTT	CASGPRGNNEKLFF
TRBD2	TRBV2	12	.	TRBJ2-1	TGTGCCAGCAGGGGGGAGGGCAATGAGCAGTTCTTC	CASRGEGNEQFF
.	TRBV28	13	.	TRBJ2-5	TGTGCCAGCAGCTCCCCACCTAAGATTACCCAGTACTTC	CASSSPPKITQYF
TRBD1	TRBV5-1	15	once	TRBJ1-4	TGCGCCAGCAGCCTTGGGACAGGGGGTCGGGAAAAACTGTTTTTT	CASSLGTGGREKLFF
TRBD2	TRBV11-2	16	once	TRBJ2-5	TGTGCCAGCAGCTTATCTCTAGCGGGGAAGGAAGAGACCCAGTACTTC	CASSLSLAGKEETQYF
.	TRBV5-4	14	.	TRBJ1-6	TGTGCCAGCAGCTTTATAGAGGACAGATCCTCGACCCACTTT	CASSFIEDRSSTHF
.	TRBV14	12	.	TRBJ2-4	TGTGCCAGCAGCCAAGGGGGCCCGGTTCAGTACTTC	CASSQGGPVQYF
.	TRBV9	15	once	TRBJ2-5	TGTGCCAGCAGCGTAGGAGGCAGGGAAGTAGAGACCCAGTACTTC	CASSVGGREVETQYF
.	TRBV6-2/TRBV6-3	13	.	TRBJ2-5	TGTGCCAGCAGCGCGGGGAGATACGTGACCCAGTACTTC	CASSAGRYVTQYF
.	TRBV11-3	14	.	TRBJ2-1	TGTGCCAGCAGGGATCTAGCTCTTGGCAATGAGCAGTTCTTC	CASRDLALGNEQFF
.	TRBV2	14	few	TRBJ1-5	TGTGCCAGCAGGGCGCAGACATATTCGGAGCCCCAGCATTTT	CASRAQTYSEPQHF
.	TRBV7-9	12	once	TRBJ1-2	TGTGCCAGCAGCTTCTCTGACTATGGCTACACCTTC	CASSFSDYGYTF
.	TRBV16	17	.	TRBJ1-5	TGTGCCAGCAGCAAAGGGGGGGTGGCCGATAGCAATCAGCCCCAGCATTTT	CASSKGGVADSNQPQHF
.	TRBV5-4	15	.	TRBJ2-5	TGTGCCAGCAGCTTGGGGGGCGCGAGCCAAGAGACCCAGTACTTC	CASSLGGASQETQYF
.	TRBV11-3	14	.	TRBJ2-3	TGTGCCAGCAGCTTAGGGGGCCGCACAGATACGCAGTATTTT	CASSLGGRTDTQYF
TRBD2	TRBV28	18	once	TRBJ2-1	TGTGCCAGCAGGCCCCCCCCAGGTAGCGGGGGGGCCTACAATGAGCAGTTCTTC	CASRPPPGSGGAYNEQFF